What follows are 6 T cell receptor beta chains derived from one specimen sequenced in a study of control samples from healthy donors and cancer patients. Here immunoSEQ multiplex PCR was the method, and the copy in TCRdb shows in-frame clones only, minus some. The sample consists of approximately 150,000 clones, around 96% of them appearing once. Material: blood. The receptors come from a woman in her twenties or thirties in good health.

The CDR3 nucleotides are TGTGCCAGTAGGCTCCGGGACAGAGACTTTCAAGAGACCCAGTACTTC. Encoded protein: CASRLRDRDFQETQYF. The gene calls are TRBV19 and TRBJ2-5; 7 bases match TRBD1. This CDR3 comprises 16 residues. The germline gives CDR1 LNHDA, CDR2 SQIVND (reference sequence). V shed 6 bases, J shed 2 bases, and the junction held 12 bases outside the gene matches.

The gene calls are TRBV28 and TRBJ1-2; 7 bases agree with TRBD1. The V and J ends lost 3 bases and 1 base, in that order; junction bases with no gene match: 11. This CDR3 is 17 amino acids long. Germline V gene sequence: CDR1 MDHEN, CDR2 SYDVKM. As DNA, the CDR3 is TGTGCCAGCAGTTTGGAGGGGACAGAGGGGCGTAACTATGGCTACACCTTC. As protein: CASSLEGTEGRNYGYTF.

V usage is TRBV2 and J usage is TRBJ2-1; tentatively, D is TRBD2 (5 bases). The germline V gene has CDR1 SNHLY and CDR2 FYNNEI. V lost 7 bases to trimming and J lost 6 bases, with 13 bases between them. The CDR3 loop spans 13 amino acids. CDR3 residues: CASNWGAGNEQFF. The CDR3 bases are TGTGCCAGCAACTGGGGTGCGGGCAATGAGCAGTTCTTC.

This chain's CDR3 is CASSPPGAASLGKAFF. The CDR3 nucleotides read TGTGCCAGCAGTCCCCCGGGGGCGGCATCCCTCGGAAAAGCTTTCTTT. This chain connects TRBV27 to TRBJ1-1; weak D call: TRBD1 (6 bases). The CDR3 sequence is 16 residues long. The germline CDR1 and CDR2 sequences are MNHEY and SMNVEV (reference sequence). Trimming pared 5 bases from V and 9 bases from J, leaving 25 bases between.

This rearrangement joins TRBV5-5 to TRBJ2-7, with TRBD1 identical over 7 bases. This CDR3 comprises 17 residues. J was trimmed by 7 bases and V by 7 bases; bases with no gene match: 23. Germline V gives CDR1 SGHKS, CDR2 YYEKEE (reference sequence). The CDR3 reads CASRAIFRQGATREQYF. The CDR3 nucleotides read TGTGCCAGCCGGGCCATATTCAGACAGGGAGCTACCAGGGAGCAGTACTTC.

The chain links TRBV27 to TRBJ1-6; unclear D gene. CDR1 and CDR2 from the germline V gene are MNHEY and SMNVEV (reference sequence). The CDR3 has 15 residues. V was trimmed by 5 bases and J by 8 bases, leaving 16 bases between them. CDR3 region: CASSPRTPLYSPLHF. CDR3 sequence (DNA): TGTGCCAGCAGTCCCCGGACGCCGCTATATTCACCCCTCCACTTT.